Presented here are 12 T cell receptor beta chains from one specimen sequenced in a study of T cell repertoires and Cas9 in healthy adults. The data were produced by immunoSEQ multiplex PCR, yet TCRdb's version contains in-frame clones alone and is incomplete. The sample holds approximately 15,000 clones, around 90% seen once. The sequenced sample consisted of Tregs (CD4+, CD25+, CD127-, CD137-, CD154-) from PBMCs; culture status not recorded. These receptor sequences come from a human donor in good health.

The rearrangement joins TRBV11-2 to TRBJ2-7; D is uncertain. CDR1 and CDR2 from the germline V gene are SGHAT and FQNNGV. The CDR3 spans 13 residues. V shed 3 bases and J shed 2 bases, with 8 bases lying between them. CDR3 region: CASSFQGTYEQYF. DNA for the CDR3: TGTGCCAGCAGCTTCCAAGGAACCTACGAGCAGTACTTC. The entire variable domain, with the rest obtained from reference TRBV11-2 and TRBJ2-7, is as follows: EAGVAQSPRYKIIEKRQSVAFWCNPISGHATLYWYQQILGQGPKLLIQFQNNGVVDDSQLPKDRFSAERLKGVDSTLKIQPAKLEDSAVYLCASSFQGTYEQYFGPGTRLTVT.

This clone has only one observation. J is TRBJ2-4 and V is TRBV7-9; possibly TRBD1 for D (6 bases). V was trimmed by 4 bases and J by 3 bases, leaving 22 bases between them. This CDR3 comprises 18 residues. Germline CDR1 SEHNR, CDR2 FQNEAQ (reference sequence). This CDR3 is CASSSGALQGVGKNIQYF. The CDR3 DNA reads TGTGCCAGCAGCTCCGGAGCCCTACAGGGTGTAGGCAAAAACATTCAGTACTTC.

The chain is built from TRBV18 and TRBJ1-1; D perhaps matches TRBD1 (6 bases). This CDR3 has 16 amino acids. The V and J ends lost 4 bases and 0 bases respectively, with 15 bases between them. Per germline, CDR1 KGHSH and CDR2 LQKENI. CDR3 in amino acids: CASSHESGALNTEAFF. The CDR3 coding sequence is TGTGCCAGCTCACACGAATCGGGGGCTCTGAACACTGAAGCTTTCTTT.

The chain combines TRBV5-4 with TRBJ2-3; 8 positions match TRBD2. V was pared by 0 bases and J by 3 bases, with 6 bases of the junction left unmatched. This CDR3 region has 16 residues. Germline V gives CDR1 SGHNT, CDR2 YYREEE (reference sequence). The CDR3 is CASSLGRGGRTDTQYF. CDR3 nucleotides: TGTGCCAGCAGCTTGGGTCGGGGGGGCCGGACAGATACGCAGTATTTT.

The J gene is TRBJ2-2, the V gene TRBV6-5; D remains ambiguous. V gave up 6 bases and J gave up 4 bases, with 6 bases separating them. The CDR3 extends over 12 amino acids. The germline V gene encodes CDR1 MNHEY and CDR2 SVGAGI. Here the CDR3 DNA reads TGTGCCAGCAGGCTGCGCACCGGGGAGCTGTTTTTT. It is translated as CASRLRTGELFF.

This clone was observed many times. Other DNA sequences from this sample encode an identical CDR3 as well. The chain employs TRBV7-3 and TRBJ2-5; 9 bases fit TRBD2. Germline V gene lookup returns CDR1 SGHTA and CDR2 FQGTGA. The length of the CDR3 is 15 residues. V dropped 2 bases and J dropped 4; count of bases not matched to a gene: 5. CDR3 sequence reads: CASSLLGGGAETQYF. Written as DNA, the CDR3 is TGTGCCAGCAGCTTACTTGGCGGGGGGGCAGAGACCCAGTACTTC.

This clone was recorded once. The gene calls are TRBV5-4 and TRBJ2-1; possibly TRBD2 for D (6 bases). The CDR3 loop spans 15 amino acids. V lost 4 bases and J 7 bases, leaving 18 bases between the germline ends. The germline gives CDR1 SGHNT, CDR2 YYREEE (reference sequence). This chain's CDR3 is CASSNTGLLMNEQFF. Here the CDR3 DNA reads TGTGCCAGCAGCAATACGGGACTTTTAATGAATGAGCAGTTCTTC. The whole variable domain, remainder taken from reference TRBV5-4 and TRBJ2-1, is ETGVTQSPTHLIKTRGQQVTLRCSSQSGHNTVSWYQQALGQGPQFIFQYYREEENGRGNFPPRFSGLQFPNYSSELNVNALELDDSALYLCASSNTGLLMNEQFFGPGTRLTVL.

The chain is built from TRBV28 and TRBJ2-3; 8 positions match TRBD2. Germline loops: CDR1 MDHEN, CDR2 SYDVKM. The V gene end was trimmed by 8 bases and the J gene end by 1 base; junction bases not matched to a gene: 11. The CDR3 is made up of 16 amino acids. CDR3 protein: CASCPAGGGGTDTQYF. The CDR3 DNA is TGTGCCAGCTGCCCGGCGGGGGGCGGGGGCACAGATACGCAGTATTTT.

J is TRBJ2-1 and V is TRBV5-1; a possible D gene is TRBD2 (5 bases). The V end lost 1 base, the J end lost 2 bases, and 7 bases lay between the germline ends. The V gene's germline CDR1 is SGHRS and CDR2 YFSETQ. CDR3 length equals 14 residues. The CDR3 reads CASSLWETYNEQFF. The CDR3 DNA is TGCGCCAGCAGCTTGTGGGAGACCTACAATGAGCAGTTCTTC. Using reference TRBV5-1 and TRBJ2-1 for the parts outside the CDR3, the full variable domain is KAGVTQTPRYLIKTRGQQVTLSCSPISGHRSVSWYQQTPGQGLQFLFEYFSETQRNKGNFPGRFSGRQFSNSRSEMNVSTLELGDSALYLCASSLWETYNEQFFGPGTRLTVL.

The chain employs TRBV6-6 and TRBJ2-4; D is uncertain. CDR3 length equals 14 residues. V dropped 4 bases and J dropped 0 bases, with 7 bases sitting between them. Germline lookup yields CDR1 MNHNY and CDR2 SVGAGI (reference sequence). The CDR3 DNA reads TGTGCCAGCAGTTCTCAGATAGCCAAAAACATTCAGTACTTC. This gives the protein CASSSQIAKNIQYF.

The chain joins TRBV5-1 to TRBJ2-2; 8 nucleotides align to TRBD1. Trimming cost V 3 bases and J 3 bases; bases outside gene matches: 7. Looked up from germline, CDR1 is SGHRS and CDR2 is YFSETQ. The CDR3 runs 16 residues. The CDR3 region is CASSSIGQGDTGELFF. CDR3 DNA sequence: TGCGCCAGCAGCTCCATCGGACAGGGCGACACCGGGGAGCTGTTTTTT. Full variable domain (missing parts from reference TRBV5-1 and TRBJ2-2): KAGVTQTPRYLIKTRGQQVTLSCSPISGHRSVSWYQQTPGQGLQFLFEYFSETQRNKGNFPGRFSGRQFSNSRSEMNVSTLELGDSALYLCASSSIGQGDTGELFFGEGSRLTVL.

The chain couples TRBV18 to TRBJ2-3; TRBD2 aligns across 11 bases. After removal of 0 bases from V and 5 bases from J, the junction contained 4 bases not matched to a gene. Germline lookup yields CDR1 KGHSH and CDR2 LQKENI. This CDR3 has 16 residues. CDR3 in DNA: TGTGCCAGCTCACCACCGACTAGCGGGACGGAAGATACGCAGTATTTT. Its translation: CASSPPTSGTEDTQYF.